This TCR beta chain was captured by sequencing in a study of T cell responses to AZD1222 COVID-19 vaccine. General observations from the study: Clonal diversity may have been underestimated, and the donors were mostly white British, with more females than males. At baseline, just a handful of AZD1222 recipients tested seropositive. Dominant at 160-218 and 743-854, vaccine-associated CD4 TCRs also spanned spike.

Of note for this clone: Its specificity is unknown.

The table came from immunoSEQ multiplex PCR; TCRdb's copy has only in-frame clones and leaves some out. The sample yields approximately 180,000 clones, roughly 88% seen once. Germline V gives CDR1 SGHTA, CDR2 FQGNSA. The CDR3 runs to 14 residues. The germline V and J ends were trimmed by 3 bases and 5 bases, with 13 bases remaining between them. The chain has TRBV7-2 and TRBJ1-1; D possibly corresponds to TRBD1 (5 bases). This receptor was obtained from an adult in good health. Sequenced here: peripheral blood, sampled on day 0 of AZD1222 vaccination. CDR3 nucleotide sequence: TGTGCCAGCAGCTTGGACCCAGGGTCTACTGAAGCTTTCTTT. Its translation is CASSLDPGSTEAFF.